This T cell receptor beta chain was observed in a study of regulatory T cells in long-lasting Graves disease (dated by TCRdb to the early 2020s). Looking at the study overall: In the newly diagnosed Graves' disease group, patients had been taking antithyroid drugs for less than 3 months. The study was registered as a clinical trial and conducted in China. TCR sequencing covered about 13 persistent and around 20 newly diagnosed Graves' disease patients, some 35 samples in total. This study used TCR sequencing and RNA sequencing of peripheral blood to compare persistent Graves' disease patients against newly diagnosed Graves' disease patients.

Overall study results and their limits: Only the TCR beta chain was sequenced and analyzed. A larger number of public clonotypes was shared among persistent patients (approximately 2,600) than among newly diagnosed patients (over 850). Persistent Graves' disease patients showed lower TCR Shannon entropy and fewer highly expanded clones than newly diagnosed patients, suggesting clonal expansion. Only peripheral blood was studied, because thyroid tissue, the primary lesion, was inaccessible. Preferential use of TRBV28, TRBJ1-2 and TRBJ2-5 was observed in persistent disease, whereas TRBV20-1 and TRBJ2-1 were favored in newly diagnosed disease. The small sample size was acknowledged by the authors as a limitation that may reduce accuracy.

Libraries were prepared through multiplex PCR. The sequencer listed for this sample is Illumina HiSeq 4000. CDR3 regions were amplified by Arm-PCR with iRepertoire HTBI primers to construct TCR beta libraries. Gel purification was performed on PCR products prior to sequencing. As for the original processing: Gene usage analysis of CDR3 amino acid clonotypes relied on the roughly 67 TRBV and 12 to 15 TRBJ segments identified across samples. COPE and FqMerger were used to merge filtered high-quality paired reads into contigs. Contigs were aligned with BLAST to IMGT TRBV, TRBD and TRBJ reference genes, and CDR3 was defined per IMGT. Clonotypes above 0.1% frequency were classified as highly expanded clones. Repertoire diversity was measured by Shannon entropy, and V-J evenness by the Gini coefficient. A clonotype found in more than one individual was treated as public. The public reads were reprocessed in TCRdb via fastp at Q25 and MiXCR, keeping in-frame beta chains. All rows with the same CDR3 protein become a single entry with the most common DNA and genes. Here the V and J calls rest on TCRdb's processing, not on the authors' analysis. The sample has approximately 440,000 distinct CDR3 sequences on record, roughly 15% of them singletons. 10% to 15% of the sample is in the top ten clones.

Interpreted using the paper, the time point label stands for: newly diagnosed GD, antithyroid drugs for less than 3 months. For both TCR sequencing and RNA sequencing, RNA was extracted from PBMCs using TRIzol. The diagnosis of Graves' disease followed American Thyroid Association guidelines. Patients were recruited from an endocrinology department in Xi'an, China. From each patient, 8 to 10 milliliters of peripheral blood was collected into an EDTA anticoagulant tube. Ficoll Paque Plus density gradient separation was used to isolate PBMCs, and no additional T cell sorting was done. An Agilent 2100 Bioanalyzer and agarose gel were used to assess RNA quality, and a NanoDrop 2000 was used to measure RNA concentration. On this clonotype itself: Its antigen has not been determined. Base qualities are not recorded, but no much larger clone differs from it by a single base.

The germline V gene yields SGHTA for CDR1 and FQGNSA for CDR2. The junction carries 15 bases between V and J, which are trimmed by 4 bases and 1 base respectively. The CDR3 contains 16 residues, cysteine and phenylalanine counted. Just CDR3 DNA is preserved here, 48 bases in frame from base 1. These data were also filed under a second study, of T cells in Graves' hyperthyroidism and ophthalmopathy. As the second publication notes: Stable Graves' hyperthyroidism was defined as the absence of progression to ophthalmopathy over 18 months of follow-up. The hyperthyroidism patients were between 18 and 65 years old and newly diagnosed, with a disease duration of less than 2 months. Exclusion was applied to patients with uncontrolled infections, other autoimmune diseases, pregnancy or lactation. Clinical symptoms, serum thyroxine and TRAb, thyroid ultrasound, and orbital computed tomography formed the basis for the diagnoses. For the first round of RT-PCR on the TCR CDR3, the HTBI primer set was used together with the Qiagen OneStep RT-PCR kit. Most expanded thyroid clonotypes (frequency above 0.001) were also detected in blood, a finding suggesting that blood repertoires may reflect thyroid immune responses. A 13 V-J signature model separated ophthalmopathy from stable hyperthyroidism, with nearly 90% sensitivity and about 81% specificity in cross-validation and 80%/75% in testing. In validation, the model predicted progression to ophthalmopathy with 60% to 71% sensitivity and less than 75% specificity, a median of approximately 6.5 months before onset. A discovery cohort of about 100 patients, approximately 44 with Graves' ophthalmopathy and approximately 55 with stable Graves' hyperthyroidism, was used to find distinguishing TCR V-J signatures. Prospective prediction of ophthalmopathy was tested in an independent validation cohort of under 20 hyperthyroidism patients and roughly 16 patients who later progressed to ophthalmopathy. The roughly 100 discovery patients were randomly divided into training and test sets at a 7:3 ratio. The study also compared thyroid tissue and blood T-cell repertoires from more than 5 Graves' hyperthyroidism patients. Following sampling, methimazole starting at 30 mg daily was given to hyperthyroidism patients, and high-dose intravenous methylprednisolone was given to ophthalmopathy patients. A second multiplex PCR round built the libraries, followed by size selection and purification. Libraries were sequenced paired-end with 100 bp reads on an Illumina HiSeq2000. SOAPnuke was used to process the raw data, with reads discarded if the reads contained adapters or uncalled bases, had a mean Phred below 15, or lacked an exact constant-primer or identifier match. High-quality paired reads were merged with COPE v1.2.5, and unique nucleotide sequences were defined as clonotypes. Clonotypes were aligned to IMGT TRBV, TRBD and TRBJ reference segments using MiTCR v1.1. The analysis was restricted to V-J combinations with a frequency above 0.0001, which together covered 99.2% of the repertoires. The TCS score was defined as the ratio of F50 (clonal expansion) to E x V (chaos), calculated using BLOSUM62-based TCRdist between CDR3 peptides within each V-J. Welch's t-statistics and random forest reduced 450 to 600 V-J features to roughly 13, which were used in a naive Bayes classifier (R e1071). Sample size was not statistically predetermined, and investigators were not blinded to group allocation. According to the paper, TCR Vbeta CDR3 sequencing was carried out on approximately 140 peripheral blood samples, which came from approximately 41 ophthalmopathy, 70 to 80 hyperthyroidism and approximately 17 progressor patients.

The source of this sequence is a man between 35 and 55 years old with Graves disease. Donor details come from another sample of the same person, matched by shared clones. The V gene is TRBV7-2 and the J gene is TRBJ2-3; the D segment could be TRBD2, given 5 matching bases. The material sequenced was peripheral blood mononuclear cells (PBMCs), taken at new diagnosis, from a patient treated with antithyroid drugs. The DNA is TGTGCCAGCAGCTCGATACTAGAGGTGGGCACAGATACGCAGTATTTT. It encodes CASSSILEVGTDTQYF.